The 14 T cell receptor beta chains below come from one sample, sequenced in a study of a mutant IDH1 vaccine in newly diagnosed glioma. Which antigens these TCRs recognize remains unknown. Clones were read by immunoSEQ multiplex PCR, and TCRdb kept only the in-frame ones, dropping some. The sample shows tens of thousands of clones, approximately 81% of them seen only once. Time point reported: week 35, safety follow-up. Every vaccination contained 300 ug of the mutant IDH1 20-mer peptide and was paired with topical imiquimod. The specimen comprised PBMCs, sampled from a glioma patient whose treatment included an IDH1 peptide vaccine. Receptors were obtained from a woman aged 40 to 49 with glioma. Some clones in this sample may be carry-over from other donors' samples.

This chain connects TRBV9 to TRBJ2-7, with D perhaps TRBD1 (6 bases). Germline V gene sequence: CDR1 SGDLS, CDR2 YYNGEE. Trimming shortened V by 0 bases and J by 4 bases, and 14 bases separated the two germline ends. This CDR3 has 15 residues. For the CDR3, the DNA is TGTGCCAGCAGCGTAGAGTCTACAGGGCAGTACGAGCAGTACTTC. Its protein is CASSVESTGQYEQYF.

This chain connects TRBV9 to TRBJ2-1; 11 bases line up with TRBD2. The CDR3 loop spans 15 amino acids. The ends lost 3 bases at V and 6 bases at J; junction bases unmatched: 5. The germline V gene has CDR1 SGDLS and CDR2 YYNGEE. Here the CDR3 reads CASSATSGRRNEQFF. CDR3 sequence (DNA): TGTGCCAGCAGCGCAACTAGCGGGAGACGCAATGAGCAGTTCTTC.

The gene calls are TRBV19 and TRBJ2-5; D is undetermined. V was shortened by 9 bases and J by 4 bases, with 15 bases between the two germline ends. This CDR3 comprises 13 residues. Germline values: CDR1 LNHDA, CDR2 SQIVND (reference sequence). The CDR3 sequence is CASQSNGVETQYF. Written as DNA, the CDR3 is TGTGCCAGCCAGTCCAACGGAGTAGAGACCCAGTACTTC. Combining the CDR3 with reference TRBV19 and TRBJ2-5 gives the whole variable domain DGGITQSPKYLFRKEGQNVTLSCEQNLNHDAMYWYRQDPGQGLRLIYYSQIVNDFQKGDIAEGYSVSREKKESFPLTVTSAQKNPTAFYLCASQSNGVETQYFGPGTRLLVL.

The chain carries TRBV5-1 and TRBJ2-5, with D perhaps TRBD1 (5 bases). The germline V gene has CDR1 SGHRS and CDR2 YFSETQ. Deletions cut 0 bases from V and 4 bases from J, with 13 bases between. The CDR3 spans 15 residues. The CDR3 sequence is CASSLGGSNLETQYF. Written as DNA, the CDR3 is TGCGCCAGCAGCTTGGGGGGCAGCAACCTAGAGACCCAGTACTTC.

J is TRBJ1-3 and V is TRBV28; 9 nucleotides line up with TRBD1. V gave up 8 bases and J gave up 0 bases; unmatched junction bases: 17. The CDR3 runs to 19 residues. CDR1 and CDR2 from the germline V gene are MDHEN and SYDVKM. The CDR3 here is CASRPGQGIPTASGNTIYF. For the CDR3, the DNA is TGTGCCAGCCGCCCGGGACAGGGTATCCCCACCGCCTCTGGAAACACCATATATTTT. The variable domain in full, with the rest retrieved from reference TRBV28 and TRBJ1-3, is DVKVTQSSRYLVKRTGEKVFLECVQDMDHENMFWYRQDPGLGLRLIYFSYDVKMKEKGDIPEGYSVSREKKERFSLILESASTNQTSMYLCASRPGQGIPTASGNTIYFGEGSWLTVV.

This rearrangement joins TRBV6-5 to TRBJ1-2; the D is unclear. The V gene's germline CDR1 is MNHEY and CDR2 SVGAGI. V lost 5 bases and J 4 bases, leaving 17 bases between the germline ends. The CDR3 sequence is 15 residues long. CDR3 residues: CASSLGRWRSYGYTF. In DNA, the CDR3 is TGTGCCAGCAGTCTGGGCCGATGGAGGTCCTATGGCTACACCTTC.

The rearrangement joins TRBV5-6 to TRBJ2-3, with D unclear. Trimming took off 3 bases at V and 6 bases at J, with 14 bases between the two ends. The CDR3 sequence is 14 residues long. The germline V gene encodes CDR1 SGHDT and CDR2 YYEEEE. The CDR3 loop is CASSSRGPFDTQYF. CDR3 coding DNA: TGTGCCAGCAGCTCGCGCGGACCGTTCGATACGCAGTATTTT. The whole variable domain, filled in from reference TRBV5-6 and TRBJ2-3, reads DAGVTQSPTHLIKTRGQQVTLRCSPKSGHDTVSWYQQALGQGPQFIFQYYEEEERQRGNFPDRFSGHQFPNYSSELNVNALLLGDSALYLCASSSRGPFDTQYFGPGTRLTVL.

V and J are TRBV19 and TRBJ1-2, with 9 bases that match TRBD1. Germline V gene sequence: CDR1 LNHDA, CDR2 SQIVND (reference sequence). This CDR3 region has 17 residues. V lost 5 bases to trimming and J lost 4 bases; unmatched junction nucleotides: 14. CDR3 protein: CASSPGTGPYYLYGYTF. CDR3 bases: TGTGCCAGTAGTCCCGGGACAGGGCCCTACTACCTCTATGGCTACACCTTC.

V and J are TRBV5-6 and TRBJ1-4; TRBD1 is a possible D gene (6 bases). V was shortened by 4 bases and J by 5 bases, with 18 bases between the two germline ends. The germline gives CDR1 SGHDT, CDR2 YYEEEE. The length of the CDR3 is 16 residues. CDR3 sequence reads: CASSGKRTGMNEKLFF. The CDR3 coding sequence is TGTGCCAGCAGCGGGAAGAGAACAGGGATGAATGAAAAACTGTTTTTT. Full variable domain (rest looked up from reference TRBV5-6 and TRBJ1-4): DAGVTQSPTHLIKTRGQQVTLRCSPKSGHDTVSWYQQALGQGPQFIFQYYEEEERQRGNFPDRFSGHQFPNYSSELNVNALLLGDSALYLCASSGKRTGMNEKLFFGSGTQLSVL.

In the case of this clone: Other nucleotide sequences from this sample produce the same CDR3. The rearrangement uses TRBV4-1 and TRBJ2-7; the match to TRBD1 covers 10 bases. V trimming: 3 bases; J trimming: 5 bases; junction bases outside the gene matches: 7. The CDR3 contains 15 residues. CDR1 is MGHRA, CDR2 YSYEKL, per germline. The CDR3 is CASSHPGQGSDEQYF. CDR3 nucleotides: TGCGCCAGCAGCCACCCGGGACAGGGGTCCGACGAGCAGTACTTC.

The rearrangement uses TRBV10-3 and TRBJ2-7, with D perhaps being TRBD1 or TRBD2 (5 bases each). Germline values: CDR1 ENHRY, CDR2 SYGVKD. The CDR3 is 15 residues long. Trimming pared 6 bases from V and 3 bases from J, leaving 18 bases between. The CDR3 DNA follows: TGTGCCATCAGGGCCGGGACCCCGGCTCGCTACGAGCAGTACTTC. Its protein product is CAIRAGTPARYEQYF.

The chain links TRBV4-2 to TRBJ2-7; no firm D call. Trimming pared 3 bases from V and 2 bases from J, leaving 8 bases between. CDR1 and CDR2 (germline): LGHNA, YNFKEQ. This CDR3 spans 13 amino acids. For the CDR3, the DNA is TGTGCCAGCAGCCATCGAGATACCTACGAGCAGTACTTC. It specifies CASSHRDTYEQYF.

CDR3 bases: TGTGCCAGCAGCCTAGGGGGGGCAGCAACCTACGAGCAGTACTTC. It encodes CASSLGGAATYEQYF. The chain is built from TRBV9 and TRBJ2-7, with D possibly TRBD2 on 7 matching bases. The V end lost 4 bases, the J end lost 2 bases, and 16 bases lay between the germline ends. CDR3 length: 15 residues. CDR1 is SGDLS, CDR2 YYNGEE, per germline. Drawing the rest from reference TRBV9 and TRBJ2-7, the complete variable domain is DSGVTQTPKHLITATGQRVTLRCSPRSGDLSVYWYQQSLDQGLQFLIQYYNGEERAKGNILERFSAQQFPDLHSELNLSSLELGDSALYFCASSLGGAATYEQYFGPGTRLTVT.

J is TRBJ2-1 and V is TRBV5-1, with D tentatively TRBD1 or TRBD2 (6 bases each). Germline V CDR1 and CDR2: SGHRS, YFSETQ. With 3 bases removed from V and 6 bases from J, the gap between germline ends came to 25 bases. The CDR3 runs to 18 residues. The CDR3 region is CASSSRAVGGRLGNEQFF. The CDR3 DNA follows: TGCGCCAGCAGCTCAAGGGCCGTTGGGGGGCGATTGGGCAATGAGCAGTTCTTC. Based on the CDR3 plus reference TRBV5-1 and TRBJ2-1, the full variable domain is KAGVTQTPRYLIKTRGQQVTLSCSPISGHRSVSWYQQTPGQGLQFLFEYFSETQRNKGNFPGRFSGRQFSNSRSEMNVSTLELGDSALYLCASSSRAVGGRLGNEQFFGPGTRLTVL.